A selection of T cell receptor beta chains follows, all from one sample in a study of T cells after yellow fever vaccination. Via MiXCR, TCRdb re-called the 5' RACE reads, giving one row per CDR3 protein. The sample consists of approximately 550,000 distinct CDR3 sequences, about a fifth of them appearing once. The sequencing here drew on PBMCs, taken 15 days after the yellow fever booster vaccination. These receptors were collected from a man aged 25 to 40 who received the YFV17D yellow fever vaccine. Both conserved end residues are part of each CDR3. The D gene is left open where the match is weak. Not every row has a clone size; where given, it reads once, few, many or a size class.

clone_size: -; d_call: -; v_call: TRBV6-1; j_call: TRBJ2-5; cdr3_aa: CASSPGGPAVETQYF; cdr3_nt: TGTGCCAGCAGTCCCGGCGGACCAGCGGTTGAGACCCAGTACTTC
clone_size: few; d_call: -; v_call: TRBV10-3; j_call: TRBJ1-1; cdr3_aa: CAIRRGETEAFF; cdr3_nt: TGTGCCATCAGGAGGGGCGAGACTGAAGCTTTCTTT
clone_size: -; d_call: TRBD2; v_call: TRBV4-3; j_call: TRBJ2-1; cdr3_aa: CASSQDGTSREQFF; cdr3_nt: TGCGCCAGCAGCCAAGATGGGACTAGCAGAGAGCAGTTCTTC
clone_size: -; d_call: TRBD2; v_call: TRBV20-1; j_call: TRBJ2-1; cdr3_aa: CSARSGRVFNEQFF; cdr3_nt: TGCAGTGCTAGAAGCGGGAGGGTCTTCAATGAGCAGTTCTTC
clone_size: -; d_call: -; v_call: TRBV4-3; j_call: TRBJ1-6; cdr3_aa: CASSPDPNSPLHF; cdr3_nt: TGCGCCAGCAGCCCCGACCCGAATTCACCCCTCCACTTT
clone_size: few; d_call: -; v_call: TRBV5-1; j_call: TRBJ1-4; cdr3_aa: CASSLVGQRQKLFF; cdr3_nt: TGCGCCAGCAGCTTGGTTGGGCAGCGACAAAAACTGTTTTTT
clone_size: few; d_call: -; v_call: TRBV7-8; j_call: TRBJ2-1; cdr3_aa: CASSLVANYNEQFF; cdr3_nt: TGTGCCAGCAGCTTAGTAGCGAACTACAATGAGCAGTTCTTC
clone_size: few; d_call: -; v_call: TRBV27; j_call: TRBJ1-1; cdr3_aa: CASSSFGGRGAFF; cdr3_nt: TGTGCCAGCAGTTCATTCGGGGGCAGAGGAGCTTTCTTT
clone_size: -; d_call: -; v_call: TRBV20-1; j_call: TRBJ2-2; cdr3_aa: CSARMRANTGELFF; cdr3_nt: TGCAGTGCTAGGATGCGGGCGAACACCGGGGAGCTGTTTTTT
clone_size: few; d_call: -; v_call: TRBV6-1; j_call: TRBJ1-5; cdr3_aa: CASTLPGCREQPQHF; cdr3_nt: TGTGCCAGCACCTTACCGGGGTGTCGGGAACAGCCCCAGCATTTT
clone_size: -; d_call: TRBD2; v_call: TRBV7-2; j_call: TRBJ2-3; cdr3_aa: CASSISGTYTDTQYF; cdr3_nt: TGTGCCAGCAGCATTAGCGGGACCTACACAGATACGCAGTATTTT
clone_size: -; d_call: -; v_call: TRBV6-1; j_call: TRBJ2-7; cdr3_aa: CASKRTSDSYEQYF; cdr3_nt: TGTGCCAGCAAACGGACGTCGGACTCCTACGAGCAGTACTTC
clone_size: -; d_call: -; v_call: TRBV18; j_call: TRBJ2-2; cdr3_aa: CASSPISGTHIGELFF; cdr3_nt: TGTGCCAGCTCACCGATATCCGGGACCCATATAGGGGAGCTGTTTTTT
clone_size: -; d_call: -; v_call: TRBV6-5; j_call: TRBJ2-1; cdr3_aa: CASSYSSGQRSNEQFF; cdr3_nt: TGTGCCAGCAGTTACTCGAGTGGACAACGATCCAATGAGCAGTTCTTC
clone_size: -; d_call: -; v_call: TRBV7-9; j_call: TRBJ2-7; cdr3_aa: CASSFQPYEQYF; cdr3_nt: TGTGCCAGCAGCTTCCAGCCCTACGAGCAGTACTTC
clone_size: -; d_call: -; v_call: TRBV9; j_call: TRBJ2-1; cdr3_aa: CASSVTARGYNEQFF; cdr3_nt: TGTGCCAGCAGCGTCACGGCAAGAGGGTACAATGAGCAGTTCTTC
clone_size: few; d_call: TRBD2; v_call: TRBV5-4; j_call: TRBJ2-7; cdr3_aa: CASSDSGRESEQYF; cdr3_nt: TGTGCCAGCAGCGATAGCGGGAGGGAGAGCGAGCAGTACTTC
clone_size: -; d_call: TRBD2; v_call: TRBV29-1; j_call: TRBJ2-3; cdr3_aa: CSVGEGLSTDTQYF; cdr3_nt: TGCAGCGTTGGGGAGGGTTTGAGCACAGATACGCAGTATTTT
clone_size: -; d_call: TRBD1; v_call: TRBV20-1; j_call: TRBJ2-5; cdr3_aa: CSGEPGTGEETQYF; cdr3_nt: TGCAGTGGGGAACCCGGGACAGGGGAAGAGACCCAGTACTTC
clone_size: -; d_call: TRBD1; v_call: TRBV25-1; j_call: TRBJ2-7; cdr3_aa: CASSGQGVSLNEQYF; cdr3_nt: TGTGCCAGCAGTGGGCAGGGGGTGTCTCTGAACGAGCAGTACTTC
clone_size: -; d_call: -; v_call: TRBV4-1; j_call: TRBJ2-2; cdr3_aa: CASSQGLVLNTGELFF; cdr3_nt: TGCGCCAGCAGCCAAGGCTTGGTTTTGAACACCGGGGAGCTGTTTTTT
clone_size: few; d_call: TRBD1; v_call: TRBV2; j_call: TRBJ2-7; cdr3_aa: CASARDREANEQYF; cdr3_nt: TGTGCCAGCGCCCGGGACAGGGAAGCAAACGAGCAGTACTTC
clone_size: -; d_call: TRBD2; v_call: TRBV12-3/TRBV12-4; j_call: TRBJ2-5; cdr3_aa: CASTQTSGRFETQYF; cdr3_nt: TGTGCCAGCACCCAGACTAGCGGGAGGTTTGAGACCCAGTACTTC
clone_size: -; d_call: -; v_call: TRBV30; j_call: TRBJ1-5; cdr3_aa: CAWSVGRTSNQPQHF; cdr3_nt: TGTGCCTGGAGTGTTGGGCGGACTAGCAATCAGCCCCAGCATTTT
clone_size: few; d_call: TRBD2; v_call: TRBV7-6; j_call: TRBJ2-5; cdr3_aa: CASSPASGRKVGLETQYF; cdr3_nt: TGTGCCAGCAGCCCAGCTAGCGGGAGGAAAGTAGGTTTAGAGACCCAGTACTTC
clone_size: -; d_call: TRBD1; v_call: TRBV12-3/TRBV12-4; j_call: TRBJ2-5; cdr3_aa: CASRLQGATETQYF; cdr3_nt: TGTGCCAGCAGGCTACAGGGGGCGACGGAGACCCAGTACTTC
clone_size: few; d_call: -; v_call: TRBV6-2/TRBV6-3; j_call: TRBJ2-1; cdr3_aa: CASSYQRRESYNEQFF; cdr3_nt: TGTGCCAGCAGTTACCAACGGCGGGAATCCTACAATGAGCAGTTCTTC
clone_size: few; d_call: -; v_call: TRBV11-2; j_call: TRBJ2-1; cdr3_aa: CASSLGHQNEQFF; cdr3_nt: TGTGCCAGCAGCTTAGGCCACCAGAATGAGCAGTTCTTC
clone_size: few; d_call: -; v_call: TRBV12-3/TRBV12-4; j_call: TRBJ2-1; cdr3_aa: CASSMPYTEQFF; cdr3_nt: TGTGCCAGCAGCATGCCATATACTGAGCAGTTCTTC
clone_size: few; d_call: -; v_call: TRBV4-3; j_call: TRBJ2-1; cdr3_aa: CASSQVENSYNEQFF; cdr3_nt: TGCGCCAGCAGCCAAGTTGAGAATTCCTACAATGAGCAGTTCTTC
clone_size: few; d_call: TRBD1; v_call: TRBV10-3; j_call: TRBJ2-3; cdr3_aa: CAIKSGQAEGRTDTQYF; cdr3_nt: TGTGCCATCAAGTCAGGACAGGCTGAGGGCAGGACAGATACGCAGTATTTT
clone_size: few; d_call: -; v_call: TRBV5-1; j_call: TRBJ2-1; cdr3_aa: CASSFMFNEQFF; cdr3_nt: TGCGCCAGCAGCTTTATGTTTAATGAGCAGTTCTTC
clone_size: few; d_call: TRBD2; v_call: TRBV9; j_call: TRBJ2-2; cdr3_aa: CASSLRGLAGTGELFF; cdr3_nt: TGTGCCAGCAGCCTCCGAGGGCTAGCGGGAACCGGGGAGCTGTTTTTT
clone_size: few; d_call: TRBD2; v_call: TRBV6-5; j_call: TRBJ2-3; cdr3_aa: CASSYFTSGSGDTQYF; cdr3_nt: TGTGCCAGCAGTTACTTTACTAGCGGGAGCGGAGATACGCAGTATTTT
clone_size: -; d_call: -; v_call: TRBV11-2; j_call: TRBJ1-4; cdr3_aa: CASSLREDEKLFF; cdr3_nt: TGTGCCAGCAGCTTACGGGAGGATGAAAAACTGTTTTTT
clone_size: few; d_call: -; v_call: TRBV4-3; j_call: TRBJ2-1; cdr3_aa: CASSQGPEQFF; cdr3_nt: TGCGCCAGCAGCCAAGGACCTGAGCAGTTCTTC
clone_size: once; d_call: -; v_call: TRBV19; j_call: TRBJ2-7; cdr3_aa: CASSMGVKYEQYF; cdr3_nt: TGTGCCAGTAGTATGGGAGTGAAATACGAGCAGTACTTC
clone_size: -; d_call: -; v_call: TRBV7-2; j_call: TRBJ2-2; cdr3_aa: CASSPPGGAMTGELFF; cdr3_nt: TGTGCCAGCAGCCCCCCGGGTGGAGCAATGACCGGGGAGCTGTTTTTT
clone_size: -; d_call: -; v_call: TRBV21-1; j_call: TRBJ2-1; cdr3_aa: CASRTLAGGKNNEQFF; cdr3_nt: TGTGCCAGCCGCACTTTAGCGGGAGGGAAAAACAATGAGCAGTTCTTC
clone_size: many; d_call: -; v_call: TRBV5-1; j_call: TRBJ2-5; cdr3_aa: CASSRQGQETQYF; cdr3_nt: TGTGCCAGCAGTCGTCAGGGTCAAGAGACCCAGTACTTC
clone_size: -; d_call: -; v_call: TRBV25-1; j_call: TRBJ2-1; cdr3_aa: CASSEWDLGKENNEQFF; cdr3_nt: TGTGCCAGCAGTGAATGGGATCTGGGAAAGGAGAACAATGAGCAGTTCTTC